This T cell receptor (beta chain) was identified during a study of graft-versus-host responses after intestinal transplantation. For the study at large: Anti-thymocyte globulin was used for induction in all recipients, who then took tacrolimus and steroids for roughly 3 years. The study's findings and limits: Marrow from the recipient contained GvH clones, some of which had appeared first in ileum or blood. GvH clone levels peaked in circulation, and this peak was associated with early post-transplant HvG declines.

Regarding this clone: The antigen remains undetermined.

V lost 0 bases to trimming and J lost 3 bases; unmatched junction nucleotides: 8. The germline CDR1 and CDR2 sequences are LGHNA and YNFKEQ. The CDR3 sequence is 16 residues long. The data were produced by immunoSEQ multiplex PCR, yet TCRdb's version contains in-frame clones alone and is incomplete. The repertoire has under 140,000 clones, around 95% of them found once; the top ten carry less than 0.55%. Sequences were derived from unstimulated CD8+ T cells sorted from spleen or lymph node cells, sampled before intestinal transplant. This clonotype was obtained from a human donor who received an intestinal transplant. This chain links TRBV4-2 with TRBJ2-7, with 7 positions matching TRBD1. The CDR3 coding sequence is TGTGCCAGCAGCCAAGATAAGGGGGCAGGGTACTACGAGCAGTACTTC. It translates to CASSQDKGAGYYEQYF.